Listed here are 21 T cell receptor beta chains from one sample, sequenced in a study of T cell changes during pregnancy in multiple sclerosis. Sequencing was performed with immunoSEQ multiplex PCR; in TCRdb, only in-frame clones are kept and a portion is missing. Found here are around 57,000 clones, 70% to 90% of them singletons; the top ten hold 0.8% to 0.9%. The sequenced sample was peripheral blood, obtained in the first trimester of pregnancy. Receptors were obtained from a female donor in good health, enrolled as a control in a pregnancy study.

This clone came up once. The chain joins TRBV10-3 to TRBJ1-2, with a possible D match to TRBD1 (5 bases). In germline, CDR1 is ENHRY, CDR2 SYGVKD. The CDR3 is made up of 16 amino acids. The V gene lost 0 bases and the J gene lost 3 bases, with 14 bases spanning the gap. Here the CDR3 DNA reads TGTGCCATCAGTGAGTCGAGGCAGGGTGAGGACTATGGCTACACCTTC. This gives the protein CAISESRQGEDYGYTF.

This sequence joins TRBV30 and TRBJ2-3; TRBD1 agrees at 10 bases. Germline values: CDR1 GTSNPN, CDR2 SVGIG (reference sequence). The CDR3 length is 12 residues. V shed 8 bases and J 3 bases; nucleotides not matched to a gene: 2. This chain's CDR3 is CARQGATDTQYF. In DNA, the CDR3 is TGTGCCAGACAGGGGGCAACAGATACGCAGTATTTT. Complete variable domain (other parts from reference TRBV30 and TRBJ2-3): SQTIHQWPATLVQPVGSPLSLECTVEGTSNPNLYWYRQAAGRGLQLLFYSVGIGQISSEVPQNLSASRPQDRQFILSSKKLLLSDSGFYLCARQGATDTQYFGPGTRLTVL.

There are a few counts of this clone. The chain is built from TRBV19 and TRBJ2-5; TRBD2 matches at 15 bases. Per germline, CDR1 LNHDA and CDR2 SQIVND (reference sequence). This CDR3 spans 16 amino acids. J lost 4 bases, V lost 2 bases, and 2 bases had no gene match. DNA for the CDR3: TGTGCCAGTAGTATACCGGGACTAGCGGGGGGAGAGACCCAGTACTTC. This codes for CASSIPGLAGGETQYF. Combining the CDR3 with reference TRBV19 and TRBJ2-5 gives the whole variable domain DGGITQSPKYLFRKEGQNVTLSCEQNLNHDAMYWYRQDPGQGLRLIYYSQIVNDFQKGDIAEGYSVSREKKESFPLTVTSAQKNPTAFYLCASSIPGLAGGETQYFGPGTRLLVL.

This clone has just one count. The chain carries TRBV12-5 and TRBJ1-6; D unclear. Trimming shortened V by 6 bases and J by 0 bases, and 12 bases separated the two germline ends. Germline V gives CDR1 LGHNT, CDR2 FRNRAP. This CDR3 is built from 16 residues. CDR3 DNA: TGTGCTAGTGGCATAAGAGGGAGCTCCTATAATTCACCCCTCCACTTT. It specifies CASGIRGSSYNSPLHF.

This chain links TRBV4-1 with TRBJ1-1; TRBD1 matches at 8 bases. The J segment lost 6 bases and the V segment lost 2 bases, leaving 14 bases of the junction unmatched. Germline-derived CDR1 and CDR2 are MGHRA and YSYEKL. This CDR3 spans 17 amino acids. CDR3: CASSQLAGTGRRPEAFF. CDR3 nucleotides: TGCGCCAGCAGCCAACTTGCCGGGACAGGACGGCGGCCTGAAGCTTTCTTT.

The CDR3 loop reads CASSLGQGLRFNTEAFF. The CDR3, as DNA: TGTGCCAGCAGCTTGGGTCAGGGACTGAGATTCAACACTGAAGCTTTCTTT. This chain uses TRBV7-9 with TRBJ1-1, with D possibly being TRBD1 (5 bases). This CDR3 spans 17 amino acids. The germline CDR1 and CDR2 sequences are SEHNR and FQNEAQ (reference sequence). V lost 3 bases and J lost 2, with 19 bases in between.

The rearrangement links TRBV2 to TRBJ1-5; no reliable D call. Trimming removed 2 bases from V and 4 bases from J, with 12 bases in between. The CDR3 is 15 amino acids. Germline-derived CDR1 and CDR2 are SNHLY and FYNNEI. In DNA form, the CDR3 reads TGTGCCAGCAGTGAAATGCGGGCCCCTAATCAGCCCCAGCATTTT. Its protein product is CASSEMRAPNQPQHF. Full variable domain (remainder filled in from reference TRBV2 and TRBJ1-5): EPEVTQTPSHQVTQMGQEVILRCVPISNHLYFYWYRQILGQKVEFLVSFYNNEISEKSEIFDDQFSVERPDGSNFTLKIRSTKLEDSAMYFCASSEMRAPNQPQHFGDGTRLSIL.

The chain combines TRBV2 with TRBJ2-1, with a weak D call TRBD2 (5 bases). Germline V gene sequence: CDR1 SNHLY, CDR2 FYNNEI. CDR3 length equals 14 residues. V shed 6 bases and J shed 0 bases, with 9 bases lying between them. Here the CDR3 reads CASSHRDSYNEQFF. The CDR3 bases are TGTGCCAGCAGCCACCGGGACTCCTACAATGAGCAGTTCTTC.

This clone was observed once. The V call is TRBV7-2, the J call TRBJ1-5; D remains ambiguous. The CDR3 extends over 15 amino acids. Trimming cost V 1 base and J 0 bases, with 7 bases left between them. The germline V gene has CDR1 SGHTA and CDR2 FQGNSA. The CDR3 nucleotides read TGTGCCAGCAGCTTAGGGCCTGATAGCAATCAGCCCCAGCATTTT. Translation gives CASSLGPDSNQPQHF. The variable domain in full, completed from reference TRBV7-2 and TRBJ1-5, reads GAGVSQSPSNKVTEKGKDVELRCDPISGHTALYWYRQSLGQGLEFLIYFQGNSAPDKSGLPSDRFSAERTGGSVSTLTIQRTQQEDSAVYLCASSLGPDSNQPQHFGDGTRLSIL.

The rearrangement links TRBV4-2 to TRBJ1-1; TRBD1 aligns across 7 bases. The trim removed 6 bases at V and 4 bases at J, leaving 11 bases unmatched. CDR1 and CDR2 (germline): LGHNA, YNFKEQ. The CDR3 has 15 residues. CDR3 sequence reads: CASRQTGVGGTEAFF. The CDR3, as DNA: TGTGCCAGCAGACAAACAGGGGTGGGAGGCACTGAAGCTTTCTTT.

The CDR3 here is CSASTGIYEKLFF. CDR3 DNA sequence: TGCAGCGCAAGCACAGGGATATATGAAAAACTGTTTTTT. The chain couples TRBV29-1 to TRBJ1-4, with a weak D call TRBD1 (6 bases). V was trimmed by 7 bases and J by 6 bases, leaving 15 bases between them. Germline CDR1 SQVTM, CDR2 ANQGSEA. The CDR3 totals 13 residues. The complete variable domain, with remaining parts taken from reference TRBV29-1 and TRBJ1-4, reads SAVISQKPSRDICQRGTSLTIQCQVDSQVTMMFWYRQQPGQSLTLIATANQGSEATYESGFVIDKFPISRPNLTFSTLTVSNMSPEDSSIYLCSASTGIYEKLFFGSGTQLSVL.

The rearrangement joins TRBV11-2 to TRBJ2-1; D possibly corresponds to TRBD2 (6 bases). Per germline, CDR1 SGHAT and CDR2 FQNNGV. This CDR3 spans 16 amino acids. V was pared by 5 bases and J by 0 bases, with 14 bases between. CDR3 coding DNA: TGTGCCAGCAGCACACGGGGGACCGCCTCCTACAATGAGCAGTTCTTC. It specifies CASSTRGTASYNEQFF.

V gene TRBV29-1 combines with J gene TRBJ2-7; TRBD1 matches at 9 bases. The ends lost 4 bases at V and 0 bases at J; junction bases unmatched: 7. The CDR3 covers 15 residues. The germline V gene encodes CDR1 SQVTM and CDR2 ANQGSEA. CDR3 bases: TGCAGCGTTGGGGGGGGGACAGGGTTCTCCTACGAGCAGTACTTC. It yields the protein CSVGGGTGFSYEQYF.

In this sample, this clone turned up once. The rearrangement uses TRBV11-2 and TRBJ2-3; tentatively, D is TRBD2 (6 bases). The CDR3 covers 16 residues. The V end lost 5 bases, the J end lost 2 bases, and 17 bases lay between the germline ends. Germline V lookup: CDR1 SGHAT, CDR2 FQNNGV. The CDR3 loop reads CASSGRDSLHTDTQYF. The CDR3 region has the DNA TGTGCCAGCAGCGGCCGGGACTCCCTTCACACAGATACGCAGTATTTT. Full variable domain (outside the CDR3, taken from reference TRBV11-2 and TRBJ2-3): EAGVAQSPRYKIIEKRQSVAFWCNPISGHATLYWYQQILGQGPKLLIQFQNNGVVDDSQLPKDRFSAERLKGVDSTLKIQPAKLEDSAVYLCASSGRDSLHTDTQYFGPGTRLTVL.

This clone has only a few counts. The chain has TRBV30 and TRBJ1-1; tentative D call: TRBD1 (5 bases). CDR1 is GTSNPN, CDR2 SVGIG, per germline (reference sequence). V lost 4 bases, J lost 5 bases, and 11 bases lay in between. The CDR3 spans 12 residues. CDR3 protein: CAWIQGRTEAFF. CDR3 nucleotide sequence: TGTGCCTGGATTCAGGGAAGAACTGAAGCTTTCTTT. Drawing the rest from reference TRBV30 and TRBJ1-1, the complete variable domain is SQTIHQWPATLVQPVGSPLSLECTVEGTSNPNLYWYRQAAGRGLQLLFYSVGIGQISSEVPQNLSASRPQDRQFILSSKKLLLSDSGFYLCAWIQGRTEAFFGQGTRLTVV.

CDR3 amino acids: CASSQDLLVSSGNTIYF. The CDR3, as DNA: TGCGCCAGCAGCCAAGACCTCCTAGTATCCTCTGGAAACACCATATATTTT. The V and J genes are TRBV4-3 and TRBJ1-3; D ambiguous. Germline values: CDR1 LGHNA, CDR2 YSLEER. Deletions cut 0 bases from V and 0 bases from J, with 12 bases between. The CDR3 spans 17 residues.

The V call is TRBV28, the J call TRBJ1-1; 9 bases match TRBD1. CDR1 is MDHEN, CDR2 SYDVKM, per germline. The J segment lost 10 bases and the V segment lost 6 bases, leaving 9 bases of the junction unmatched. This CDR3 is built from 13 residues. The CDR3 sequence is CASSEQGAVGAFF. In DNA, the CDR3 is TGTGCCAGCAGCGAACAGGGGGCCGTTGGAGCTTTCTTT.

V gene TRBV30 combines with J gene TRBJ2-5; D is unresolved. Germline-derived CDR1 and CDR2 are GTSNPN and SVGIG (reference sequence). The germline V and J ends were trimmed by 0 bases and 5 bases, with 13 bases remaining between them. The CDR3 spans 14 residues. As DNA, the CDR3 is TGTGCCTGGAGTGTTCCAGCCTCGAGGGAGACCCAGTACTTC. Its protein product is CAWSVPASRETQYF. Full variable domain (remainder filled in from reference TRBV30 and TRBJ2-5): SQTIHQWPATLVQPVGSPLSLECTVEGTSNPNLYWYRQAAGRGLQLLFYSVGIGQISSEVPQNLSASRPQDRQFILSSKKLLLSDSGFYLCAWSVPASRETQYFGPGTRLLVL.

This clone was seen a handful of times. CDR3 residues: CASSPGQINTIYF. For the CDR3, the DNA is TGTGCCAGCAGCCCAGGACAGATCAACACCATATATTTT. The J gene is TRBJ1-3, the V gene TRBV7-9; D possibly corresponds to TRBD1 (6 bases). Germline lookup yields CDR1 SEHNR and CDR2 FQNEAQ (reference sequence). The V and J ends lost 5 bases and 7 bases respectively, with 12 bases between them. This CDR3 has 13 residues.

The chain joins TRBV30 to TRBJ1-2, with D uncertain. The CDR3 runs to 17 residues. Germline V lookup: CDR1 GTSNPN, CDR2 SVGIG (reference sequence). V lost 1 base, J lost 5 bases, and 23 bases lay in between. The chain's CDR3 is CAWSALPDKSVPYGYTF. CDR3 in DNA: TGTGCCTGGAGTGCCCTCCCCGACAAGTCCGTTCCTTATGGCTACACCTTC.

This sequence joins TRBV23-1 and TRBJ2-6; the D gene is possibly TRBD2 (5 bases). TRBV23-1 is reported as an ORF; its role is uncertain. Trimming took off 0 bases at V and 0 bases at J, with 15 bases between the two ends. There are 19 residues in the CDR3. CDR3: CASSQSHEKRYSGANVLTF. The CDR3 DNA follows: TGCGCCAGCAGTCAATCCCACGAGAAGCGGTACTCTGGGGCCAACGTCCTGACTTTC.